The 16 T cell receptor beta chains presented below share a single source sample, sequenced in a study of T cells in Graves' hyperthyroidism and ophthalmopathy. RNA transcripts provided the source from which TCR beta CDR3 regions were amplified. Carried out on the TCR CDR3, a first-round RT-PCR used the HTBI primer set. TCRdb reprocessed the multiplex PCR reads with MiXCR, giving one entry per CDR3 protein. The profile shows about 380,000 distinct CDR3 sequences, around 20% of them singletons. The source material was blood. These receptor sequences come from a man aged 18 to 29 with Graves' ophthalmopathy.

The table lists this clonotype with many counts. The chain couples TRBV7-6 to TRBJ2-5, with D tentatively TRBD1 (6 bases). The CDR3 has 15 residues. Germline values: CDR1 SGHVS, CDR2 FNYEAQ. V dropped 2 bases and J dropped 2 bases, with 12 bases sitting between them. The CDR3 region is CASSLSYGQQETQYF. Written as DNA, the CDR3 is TGTGCCAGCAGCTTATCCTACGGACAGCAAGAGACCCAGTACTTC.

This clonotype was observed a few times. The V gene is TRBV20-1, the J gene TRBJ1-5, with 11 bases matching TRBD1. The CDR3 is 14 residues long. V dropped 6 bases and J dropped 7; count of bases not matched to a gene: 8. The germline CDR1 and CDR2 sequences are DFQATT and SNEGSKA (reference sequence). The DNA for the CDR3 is TGCAGTGCGCCTCGGACAGGGGGCGACCAGCCCCAGCATTTT. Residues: CSAPRTGGDQPQHF.

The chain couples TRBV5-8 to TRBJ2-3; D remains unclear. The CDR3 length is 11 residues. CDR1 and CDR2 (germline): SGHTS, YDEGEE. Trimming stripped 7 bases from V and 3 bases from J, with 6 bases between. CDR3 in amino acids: CASLKTDTQYF. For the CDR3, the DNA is TGTGCCAGCCTCAAAACAGATACGCAGTATTTT.

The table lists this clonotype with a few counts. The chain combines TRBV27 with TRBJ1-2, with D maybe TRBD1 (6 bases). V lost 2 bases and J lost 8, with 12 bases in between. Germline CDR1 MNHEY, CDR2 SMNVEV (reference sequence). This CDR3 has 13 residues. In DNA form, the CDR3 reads TGTGCCAGCAGTTTAACTGGGGGCGCAGGCTACACCTTC. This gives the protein CASSLTGGAGYTF.

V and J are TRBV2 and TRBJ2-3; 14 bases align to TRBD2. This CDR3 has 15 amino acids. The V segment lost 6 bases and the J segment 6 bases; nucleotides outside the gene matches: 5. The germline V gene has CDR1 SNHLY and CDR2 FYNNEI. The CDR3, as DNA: TGTGCCAGCAGAGGGACTAGCGGGGGCCCTGATACGCAGTATTTT. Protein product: CASRGTSGGPDTQYF.

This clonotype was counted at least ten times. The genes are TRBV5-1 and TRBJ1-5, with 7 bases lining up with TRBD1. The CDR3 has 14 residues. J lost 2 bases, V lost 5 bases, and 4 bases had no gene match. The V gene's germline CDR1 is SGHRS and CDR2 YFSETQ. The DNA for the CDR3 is TGCGCCAGCAGAGAAGGGACAGGCAATCAGCCCCAGCATTTT. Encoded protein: CASREGTGNQPQHF. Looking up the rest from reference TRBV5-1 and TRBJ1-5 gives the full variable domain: KAGVTQTPRYLIKTRGQQVTLSCSPISGHRSVSWYQQTPGQGLQFLFEYFSETQRNKGNFPGRFSGRQFSNSRSEMNVSTLELGDSALYLCASREGTGNQPQHFGDGTRLSIL.

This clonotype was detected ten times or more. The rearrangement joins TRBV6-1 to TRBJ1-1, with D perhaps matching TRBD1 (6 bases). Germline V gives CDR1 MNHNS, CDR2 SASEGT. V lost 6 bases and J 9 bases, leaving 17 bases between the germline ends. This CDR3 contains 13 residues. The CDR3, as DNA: TGTGCCAGCAGACCCGACAGGTTCTCCCAAGCTTTCTTT. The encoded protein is CASRPDRFSQAFF.

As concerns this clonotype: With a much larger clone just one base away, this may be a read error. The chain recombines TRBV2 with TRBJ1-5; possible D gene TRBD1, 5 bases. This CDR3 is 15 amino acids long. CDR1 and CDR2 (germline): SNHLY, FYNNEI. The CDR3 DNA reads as TGTGTCAGCAGTGCCGAGGGGCGGATCAATCAGCCCCAGCATTTT. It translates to CVSSAEGRINQPQHF. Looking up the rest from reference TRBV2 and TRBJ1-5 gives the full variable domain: EPEVTQTPSHQVTQMGQEVILRCVPISNHLYFYWYRQILGQKVEFLVSFYNNEISEKSEIFDDQFSVERPDGSNFTLKIRSTKLEDSAMYFCVSSAEGRINQPQHFGDGTRLSIL.

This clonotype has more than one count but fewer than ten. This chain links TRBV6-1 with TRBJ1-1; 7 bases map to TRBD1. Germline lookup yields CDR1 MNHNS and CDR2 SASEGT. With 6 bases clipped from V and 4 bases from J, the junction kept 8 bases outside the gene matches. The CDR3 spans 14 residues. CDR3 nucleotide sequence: TGTGCCAGCAGGCCTACAGGGGCGGGCACTGAAGCTTTCTTT. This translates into CASRPTGAGTEAFF.

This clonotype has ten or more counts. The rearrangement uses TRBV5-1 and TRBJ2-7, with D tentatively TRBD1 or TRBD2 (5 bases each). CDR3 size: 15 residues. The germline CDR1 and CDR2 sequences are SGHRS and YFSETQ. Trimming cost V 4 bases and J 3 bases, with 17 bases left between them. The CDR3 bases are TGCGCCAGCAGCGGAGGTGGGACGGGGCTCTACGAGCAGTACTTC. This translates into CASSGGGTGLYEQYF.

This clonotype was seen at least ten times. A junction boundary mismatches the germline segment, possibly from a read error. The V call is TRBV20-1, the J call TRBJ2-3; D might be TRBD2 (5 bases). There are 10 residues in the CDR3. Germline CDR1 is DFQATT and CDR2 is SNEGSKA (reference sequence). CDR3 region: CSTSRDTQYF. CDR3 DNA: TGCAGTACTAGTAGAGATACGCAGTATTTT.

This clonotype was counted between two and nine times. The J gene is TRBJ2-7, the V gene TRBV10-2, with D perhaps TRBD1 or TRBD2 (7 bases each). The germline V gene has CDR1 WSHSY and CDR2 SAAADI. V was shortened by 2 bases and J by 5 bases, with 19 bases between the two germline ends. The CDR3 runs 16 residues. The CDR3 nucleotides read TGCGCCAGCAGTGAGCGGAGGAGCAGGGGGGGGAACGAGCAGTACTTC. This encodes CASSERRSRGGNEQYF.

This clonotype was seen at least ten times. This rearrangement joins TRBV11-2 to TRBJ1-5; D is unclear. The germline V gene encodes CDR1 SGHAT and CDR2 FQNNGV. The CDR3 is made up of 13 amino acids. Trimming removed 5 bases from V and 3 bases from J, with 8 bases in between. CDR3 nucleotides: TGTGCCAGCAGCCAGACGGACAATCAGCCCCAGCATTTT. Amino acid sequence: CASSQTDNQPQHF.

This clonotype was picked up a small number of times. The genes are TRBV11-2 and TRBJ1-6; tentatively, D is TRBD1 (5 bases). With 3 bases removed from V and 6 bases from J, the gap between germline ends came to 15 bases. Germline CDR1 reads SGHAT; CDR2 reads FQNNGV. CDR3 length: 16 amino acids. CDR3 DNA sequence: TGTGCCAGCAGCTTTGGGGGAACCGTGATTAATTCACCCCTCCACTTT. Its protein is CASSFGGTVINSPLHF. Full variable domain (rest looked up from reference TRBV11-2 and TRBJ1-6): EAGVAQSPRYKIIEKRQSVAFWCNPISGHATLYWYQQILGQGPKLLIQFQNNGVVDDSQLPKDRFSAERLKGVDSTLKIQPAKLEDSAVYLCASSFGGTVINSPLHFGNGTRLTVT.

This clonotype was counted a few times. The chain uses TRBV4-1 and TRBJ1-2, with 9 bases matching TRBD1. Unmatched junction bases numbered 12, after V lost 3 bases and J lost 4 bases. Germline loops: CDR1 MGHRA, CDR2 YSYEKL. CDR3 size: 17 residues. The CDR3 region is CASSQTTGQGASYGYTF. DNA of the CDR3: TGCGCCAGCAGCCAGACGACGGGACAGGGTGCGAGCTATGGCTACACCTTC.

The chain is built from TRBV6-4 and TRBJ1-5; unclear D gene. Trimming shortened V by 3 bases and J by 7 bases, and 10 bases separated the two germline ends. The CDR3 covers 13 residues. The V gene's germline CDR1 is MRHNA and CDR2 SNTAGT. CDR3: CASSDQDGQPQHF. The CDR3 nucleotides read TGTGCCAGCAGTGATCAGGACGGCCAGCCCCAGCATTTT.